A selection of T cell receptor beta chains follows, all from one sample in a study of blood T cell repertoires in COVID-19. Measured with immunoSEQ multiplex PCR; TCRdb has only the in-frame clones, and not every one. The table has some 68,000 clones, roughly 89% seen once. The sequencing sample was made of peripheral blood. Receptor source: a man aged 50 to 59 with active COVID-19. CDR3s include the opening cysteine and the closing phenylalanine or tryptophan. The D gene is left open where the match is weak. Some rows mark clone size as missing; the rest say once, few, many or name a class of expanded clone.

j_gene,d_gene,abundance,v_gene,CDR3nt,CDR3aa
TRBJ2-3,NA,once,TRBV9,TGTGCCAGCAGCGTCCTCGATGCGGGCCCAGATACGCAGTATTTT,CASSVLDAGPDTQYF
TRBJ2-7,TRBD1,NA,TRBV11-2,TGTGCCAGCAGCTCTAAACAGGGGTGGGGGCAGTACTTC,CASSSKQGWGQYF
TRBJ2-7,NA,NA,TRBV16,TGTGCCAGCAGCCAAGGCACAGGGCACTACGAGCAGTACTTC,CASSQGTGHYEQYF
TRBJ1-2,NA,once,TRBV4-3,TGCGCCAGCAGCCAAGATCGGAGGCCGTCCCATGGCTACACCTTC,CASSQDRRPSHGYTF
TRBJ1-2,NA,NA,TRBV10-3,TGTGCCATCAGTGAGTCGGGCGGGAACTATGGCTACACCTTC,CAISESGGNYGYTF
TRBJ2-1,NA,NA,TRBV5-5,TGTGCCAGCAGCTTGCCCCAGTACAATGAGCAGTTCTTC,CASSLPQYNEQFF
TRBJ2-7,TRBD1,NA,TRBV14,TGTGCCAGCAGCCACCGGGACAGAAGACACTACGAGCAGTACTTC,CASSHRDRRHYEQYF
TRBJ1-3,NA,NA,TRBV5-6,TGTGCCAGCAGCTTCGTAGGGGCTGGAAACACCATATATTTT,CASSFVGAGNTIYF
TRBJ1-2,TRBD1,NA,TRBV19,TGTGCCAGTAGTATGGCCGGGACAGGGATGTACTATGGCTACACCTTC,CASSMAGTGMYYGYTF
TRBJ1-2,TRBD1,NA,TRBV15,TGTGCCACCACAAACGTAACTCAGTCAGGGGGCTCTGGCTACACCTTC,CATTNVTQSGGSGYTF
TRBJ2-1,TRBD2,NA,TRBV6-6,TGTGCCAGCAGTGTCGGACTAGCGGGGAACAATGAGCAGTTCTTC,CASSVGLAGNNEQFF
TRBJ2-2,TRBD1,NA,TRBV7-9,TGTGCCAGCAGCTTCGACAGGGTGAAGACCGGGGAGCTGTTTTTT,CASSFDRVKTGELFF
TRBJ2-1,TRBD1,NA,TRBV11-1,TGTGCCAGCAGCACCGGACAGGGTGTTAAAGGGGAGCAGTTCTTC,CASSTGQGVKGEQFF
TRBJ2-3,NA,NA,TRBV6-5,TGTGCCAGCAGTATACGGTCCGGTTTCACAGATACGCAGTATTTT,CASSIRSGFTDTQYF
TRBJ2-5,NA,few,TRBV9,TGTGCCAGCAGCACGATGGGACTTCAAGAGACCCAGTACTTC,CASSTMGLQETQYF
TRBJ1-5,NA,few,TRBV12-5,TGTGCTAGTGGTCATACAGGGAGTAGTCTTCAGCCCCAGCATTTT,CASGHTGSSLQPQHF
TRBJ1-2,TRBD1,NA,TRBV7-2,TGTGCCAGCAGTCCCGACAGGGTCTATGGCTACACCTTC,CASSPDRVYGYTF
TRBJ1-5,NA,NA,TRBV4-3,TGCGCCAGCAGCCAAGCCAGGGGAAACCAGCCCCAGCATTTT,CASSQARGNQPQHF
TRBJ2-7,TRBD2,NA,TRBV29-1,TGCAGCGCCGGAAGGGGTAGCGGGGGATACGAGCAGTACTTC,CSAGRGSGGYEQYF
TRBJ2-5,TRBD2,NA,TRBV18,TGTGCCAGCTCACCCGGACTAGCGGGATCGGAGACCCAGTACTTC,CASSPGLAGSETQYF
TRBJ1-5,TRBD1,NA,TRBV27,TGTGCCAGCAGTCCAAGGGGGACAGGGTTGGATCAGCCCCAGCATTTT,CASSPRGTGLDQPQHF
TRBJ1-1,TRBD1,NA,TRBV6-6,TGTGCCAGCAGCCGAGCACAGGGGGACACTGAAGCTTTCTTT,CASSRAQGDTEAFF
TRBJ1-6,NA,few,TRBV6-2/TRBV6-3,TGTGCCAGCAGTTATCCCTTGCCAATGCGACAGGAGGAGCTCGGAAATTCACCCCTCCACTTT,CASSYPLPMRQEELGNSPLHF
TRBJ2-1,NA,NA,TRBV2,TGTGCCAGCAGGGGGGGGACATTCCTCTCCTACAATGAGCAGTTCTTC,CASRGGTFLSYNEQFF
TRBJ2-3,NA,NA,TRBV9,TGTGCCAGCAGCGTAGTCGACAGACTCTGGGCAGATACGCAGTATTTT,CASSVVDRLWADTQYF
TRBJ2-7,TRBD1,once,TRBV5-1,TGCGCCAGCAGTTCCGGGGGGACAGGGGGTACCCTCTACGAGCAGTACTTC,CASSSGGTGGTLYEQYF
TRBJ2-2,TRBD1,NA,TRBV5-1,TGCGCCAGCAGCTTGACAGGGGGCAACGGGGAGCTGTTTTTT,CASSLTGGNGELFF
TRBJ2-2,TRBD1,NA,TRBV19,TGTGCCAGTAGTTGGGACAGGGAAACCGGGGAGCTGTTTTTT,CASSWDRETGELFF
TRBJ2-5,NA,NA,TRBV5-6,TGTGCCAGCAGCCTAATACTAAACCGAGAGACCCAGTACTTC,CASSLILNRETQYF
TRBJ1-5,NA,NA,TRBV7-2,TGTGCCAGCAGGAGGACTAATAGCAATCAGCCCCAGCATTTT,CASRRTNSNQPQHF
TRBJ2-2,NA,few,TRBV2,TGTGCCAGCAGGGTTACTAGAGGGGAGCTGTTTTTT,CASRVTRGELFF
TRBJ1-1,NA,once,TRBV7-2,TGTGCCAGCAGCTTACTAGGGTCGGGGACTGAAGCTTTCTTT,CASSLLGSGTEAFF
TRBJ2-1,NA,NA,TRBV19,TGTGCCAGTAGTCGATTTACGGTGGATGAGCAGTTCTTC,CASSRFTVDEQFF
TRBJ2-2,NA,few,TRBV4-1,TGCGCCAGCAGCCAATTCCGCACCGGGGAGCTGTTTTTT,CASSQFRTGELFF
TRBJ1-2,NA,NA,TRBV27,TGTGCCAGCAGTACTTACAGAGGGAAGGATGGCTACACCTTC,CASSTYRGKDGYTF
TRBJ2-1,NA,once,TRBV9,TGTGCCAGCAGCGTAGCGGAGGGGAGTTACAATGAGCAGTTCTTC,CASSVAEGSYNEQFF